This passage covers 22 T cell receptor beta chains from one sample sequenced in a study of glioma-infiltrating T cells after dendritic cell vaccination. The protocol was immunoSEQ multiplex PCR, while the TCRdb copy is restricted to in-frame clones and leaves out a portion. The sample consists of tens of thousands of clones, over 70% of them appearing once. The specimen comprised blood, sampled before dendritic cell vaccination. These receptors originate from a human donor with glioblastoma.

The chain combines TRBV13 with TRBJ2-1, with D maybe TRBD1 (6 bases). V gave up 5 bases and J gave up 7 bases, with 15 bases separating them. From germline, CDR1 is PRHDT and CDR2 FYEKMQ (reference sequence). This CDR3 is built from 14 residues. The CDR3 sequence is CASSARPRGNEQFF. In nucleotides, the CDR3 is TGTGCCAGCAGCGCGAGGCCCAGGGGTAATGAGCAGTTCTTC.

The chain couples TRBV19 to TRBJ2-5; D is possibly TRBD1 (6 bases). The V and J ends lost 5 bases and 5 bases respectively, with 12 bases between them. This CDR3 contains 13 residues. In germline, CDR1 is LNHDA, CDR2 SQIVND (reference sequence). The CDR3 protein is CASSGDNEETQYF. The CDR3 bases are TGTGCCAGTAGTGGGGACAATGAGGAGACCCAGTACTTC. Using reference TRBV19 and TRBJ2-5 for the parts outside the CDR3, the full variable domain is DGGITQSPKYLFRKEGQNVTLSCEQNLNHDAMYWYRQDPGQGLRLIYYSQIVNDFQKGDIAEGYSVSREKKESFPLTVTSAQKNPTAFYLCASSGDNEETQYFGPGTRLLVL.

The gene calls are TRBV9 and TRBJ1-6; 8 nucleotides match TRBD1. This CDR3 is 12 amino acids long. The V gene end was trimmed by 4 bases and the J gene end by 10 bases; junction bases not matched to a gene: 1. CDR1 and CDR2 from the germline V gene are SGDLS and YYNGEE. CDR3 DNA sequence: TGTGCCAGCAGCCCAGGGGGCTCACCCCTCCACTTT. This sequence encodes CASSPGGSPLHF.

The CDR3 spells CASSPGLANYGYTF. In nucleotides, the CDR3 is TGTGCCAGCAGCCCAGGGTTGGCTAACTATGGCTACACCTTC. The rearrangement links TRBV5-5 to TRBJ1-2; possibly TRBD1 for D (5 bases). This CDR3 spans 14 amino acids. Germline CDR1 reads SGHKS; CDR2 reads YYEKEE (reference sequence). The V end lost 4 bases, the J end lost 0 bases, and 10 bases lay between the germline ends.

The chain combines TRBV6-1 with TRBJ2-5, with D tentatively TRBD1 (7 bases). The length of the CDR3 is 14 residues. The germline CDR1 and CDR2 sequences are MNHNS and SASEGT. V shed 7 bases and J shed 4 bases, with 16 bases lying between them. The CDR3 nucleotides are TGTGCCAGCATAGGAGGGGGCCTTGGAGAGACCCAGTACTTC. Protein sequence: CASIGGGLGETQYF.

The chain couples TRBV5-1 to TRBJ1-2, with 7 bases fitting TRBD1. The CDR3 has 12 residues. The germline V gene encodes CDR1 SGHRS and CDR2 YFSETQ. The trim removed 4 bases at V and 3 bases at J, leaving 0 bases unmatched. In DNA form, the CDR3 reads TGCGCCAGCAGCGGGACAGACTATGGCTACACCTTC. Its protein is CASSGTDYGYTF.

The V and J genes are TRBV2 and TRBJ2-3, with D possibly being TRBD2 (6 bases). The V and J ends lost 7 bases and 5 bases respectively, with 19 bases between them. Per the germline V gene, CDR1 is SNHLY and CDR2 is FYNNEI. The CDR3 spans 15 residues. CDR3 DNA: TGTGCCAGCAATGGACCCGATGGGCGGGGAGATACGCAGTATTTT. Residues: CASNGPDGRGDTQYF.

V is TRBV4-1 and J is TRBJ2-7; perhaps TRBD2 as D (5 bases). V was cut by 5 bases and J by 2 bases, with 16 bases left in between. Germline V gene sequence: CDR1 MGHRA, CDR2 YSYEKL. CDR3 length: 15 residues. The CDR3 sequence is CASSVLGLPAYEQYF. The CDR3 DNA sequence: TGCGCCAGCAGCGTCCTCGGACTGCCGGCCTACGAGCAGTACTTC.

The chain couples TRBV7-2 to TRBJ2-1; a possible D gene is TRBD1 (5 bases). Per germline, CDR1 SGHTA and CDR2 FQGNSA. The CDR3 is made up of 15 amino acids. V dropped 1 base and J dropped 8 bases, with 15 bases sitting between them. The CDR3 DNA reads as TGTGCCAGCAGCTTAGTATCGGTAGGGGCCTATGAGCAGTTCTTC. Its translation: CASSLVSVGAYEQFF.

The chain uses TRBV7-6 and TRBJ1-1; D may be TRBD1 (6 bases). Trimming cost V 5 bases and J 9 bases, with 16 bases left between them. The CDR3 spans 13 residues. CDR1 SGHVS and CDR2 FNYEAQ come from the germline V gene. This CDR3 is CASSQQGIPKAFF. CDR3 in DNA: TGTGCCAGCAGCCAGCAGGGGATTCCGAAAGCTTTCTTT.

This rearrangement joins TRBV10-3 to TRBJ1-5, with TRBD1 identical over 10 bases. CDR1 is ENHRY, CDR2 SYGVKD, per germline. V was clipped by 0 bases and J by 0 bases; unmatched bases: 11. CDR3 length: 20 amino acids. CDR3 sequence: CAISESMRGQGGYSNQPQHF. The CDR3, as DNA: TGTGCCATCAGTGAGTCGATGAGAGGACAGGGGGGCTATAGCAATCAGCCCCAGCATTTT.

The chain recombines TRBV6-5 with TRBJ1-5; D unresolved. The CDR3 sequence is 14 residues long. Deletions cut 0 bases from V and 6 bases from J, with 9 bases between. CDR1 and CDR2 from the germline V gene are MNHEY and SVGAGI. The CDR3 spells CASSYSGRGQPQHF. CDR3 nucleotides: TGTGCCAGCAGTTACTCGGGGAGAGGTCAGCCCCAGCATTTT.

This chain uses TRBV5-6 with TRBJ1-2, with D perhaps matching TRBD1 (6 bases). Per germline, CDR1 SGHDT and CDR2 YYEEEE. This CDR3 is 14 amino acids long. V lost 0 bases to trimming and J lost 6 bases, with 12 bases between them. DNA for the CDR3: TGTGCCAGCAGCTTGGTGACACAGGGAAATGGCTACACCTTC. Translating it yields CASSLVTQGNGYTF. Together with reference TRBV5-6 and TRBJ1-2, the CDR3 gives the full variable domain: DAGVTQSPTHLIKTRGQQVTLRCSPKSGHDTVSWYQQALGQGPQFIFQYYEEEERQRGNFPDRFSGHQFPNYSSELNVNALLLGDSALYLCASSLVTQGNGYTFGSGTRLTVV.

The CDR3, as DNA: TGTGCCAGCAGCGCGCGCGAAAGGAGGACTGAAGCTTTCTTT. It specifies CASSARERRTEAFF. V gene TRBV11-1 combines with J gene TRBJ1-1; D is undetermined. The CDR3 loop spans 14 amino acids. CDR1 is SGHAT, CDR2 FQDESV, per germline (reference sequence). Trimming pared 5 bases from V and 5 bases from J, leaving 15 bases between.

V usage is TRBV5-4 and J usage is TRBJ1-1; D call uncertain. In germline, CDR1 is SGHNT, CDR2 YYREEE (reference sequence). Trimming cost V 0 bases and J 0 bases, with 12 bases left between them. CDR3 length equals 16 residues. The CDR3 nucleotides are TGTGCCAGCAGCTTGGAGAGGGTGCCACTGAACACTGAAGCTTTCTTT. It codes for CASSLERVPLNTEAFF.

V and J are TRBV5-4 and TRBJ2-5; 8 bases map to TRBD2. The CDR3 totals 16 residues. Germline CDR1 and CDR2: SGHNT and YYREEE (reference sequence). V was clipped by 4 bases and J by 4 bases; unmatched bases: 12. This chain's CDR3 is CASSGQAGAGGETQYF. DNA of the CDR3: TGTGCCAGCAGCGGACAAGCGGGGGCTGGGGGAGAGACCCAGTACTTC. The full variable domain, with the rest looked up from reference TRBV5-4 and TRBJ2-5, is ETGVTQSPTHLIKTRGQQVTLRCSSQSGHNTVSWYQQALGQGPQFIFQYYREEENGRGNFPPRFSGLQFPNYSSELNVNALELDDSALYLCASSGQAGAGGETQYFGPGTRLLVL.

The chain employs TRBV5-1 and TRBJ1-1; 8 bases fit TRBD1. J was trimmed by 8 bases and V by 1 base; bases with no gene match: 7. This CDR3 contains 14 residues. Germline V gene lookup returns CDR1 SGHRS and CDR2 YFSETQ. CDR3 residues: CASSLYEGTGEAFF. The CDR3 DNA reads as TGCGCCAGCAGCTTGTACGAGGGGACAGGAGAAGCTTTCTTT.

The chain links TRBV19 to TRBJ1-5; 10 bases fit TRBD1. Germline V gene data show CDR1 as LNHDA and CDR2 as SQIVND (reference sequence). Trimming removed 6 bases from V and 6 bases from J; junction bases left unmatched: 5. The CDR3 covers 14 residues. The CDR3 DNA is TGTGCCAGTAGCCCGACAGGGGGCCTTCAGCCCCAGCATTTT. Its protein product is CASSPTGGLQPQHF. Full variable domain (outside the CDR3, taken from reference TRBV19 and TRBJ1-5): DGGITQSPKYLFRKEGQNVTLSCEQNLNHDAMYWYRQDPGQGLRLIYYSQIVNDFQKGDIAEGYSVSREKKESFPLTVTSAQKNPTAFYLCASSPTGGLQPQHFGDGTRLSIL.

The chain couples TRBV5-1 to TRBJ2-5; the match to TRBD2 covers 9 bases. This CDR3 contains 18 residues. Germline-derived CDR1 and CDR2 are SGHRS and YFSETQ. The J segment lost 5 bases and the V segment lost 3 bases, leaving 17 bases of the junction unmatched. The DNA of the CDR3 is TGCGCCAGCAGCTCCAACCTAGGGCGGGGGGGCCGTATTGAGACCCAGTACTTC. Translated: CASSSNLGRGGRIETQYF.

The J gene is TRBJ2-5, the V gene TRBV7-9; D is possibly TRBD2 (6 bases). CDR1 and CDR2 from the germline V gene are SEHNR and FQNEAQ (reference sequence). The CDR3 spans 13 residues. Between the trimmed V and J ends, which lost 5 bases and 4 bases, there was a span of 11 bases. The CDR3 DNA reads as TGTGCCAGCAGCGGGGACTTCCCAGAGACCCAGTACTTC. Amino acids: CASSGDFPETQYF.

This clone was counted a few times. J is TRBJ2-3 and V is TRBV12-5, with TRBD2 matching over 10 bases. The CDR3 has 15 amino acids. From germline, CDR1 is LGHNT and CDR2 FRNRAP. Trimming removed 1 base from V and 5 bases from J; junction bases left unmatched: 3. In nucleotides, the CDR3 is TGTGCTAGTGGTTTGGGGACTAGCGGAGAAGATACGCAGTATTTT. Residues: CASGLGTSGEDTQYF.

The rearrangement links TRBV2 to TRBJ2-2; weak D call: TRBD2 (5 bases). Germline CDR1 SNHLY, CDR2 FYNNEI. The CDR3 extends over 12 amino acids. V shed 6 bases and J shed 6 bases, with 8 bases lying between them. CDR3 sequence: CASREASGELFF. As DNA, the CDR3 is TGTGCCAGCAGGGAGGCGTCCGGGGAGCTGTTTTTT.